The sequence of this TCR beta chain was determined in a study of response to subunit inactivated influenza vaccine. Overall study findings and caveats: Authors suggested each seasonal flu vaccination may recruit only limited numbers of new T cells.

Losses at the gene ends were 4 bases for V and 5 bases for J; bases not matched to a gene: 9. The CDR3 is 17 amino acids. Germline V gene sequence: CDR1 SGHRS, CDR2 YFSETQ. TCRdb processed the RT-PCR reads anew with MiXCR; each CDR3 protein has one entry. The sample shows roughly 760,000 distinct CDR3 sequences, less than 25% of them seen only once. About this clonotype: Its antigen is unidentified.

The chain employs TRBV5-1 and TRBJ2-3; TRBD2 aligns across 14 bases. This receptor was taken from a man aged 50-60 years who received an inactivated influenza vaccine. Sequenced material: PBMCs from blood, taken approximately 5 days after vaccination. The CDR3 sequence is CASSVGLAGAGVDTQYF. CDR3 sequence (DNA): TGCGCCAGCAGCGTGGGACTAGCGGGAGCCGGTGTAGATACGCAGTATTTT.